The T cell receptor beta chain described here comes from a study of shared clonotypes between healthy human individuals. Study summary: Each donor had three CD4 naive, three CD4 memory, two CD8 naive and one CD8 memory plate.

The CDR3 consists of 16 residues. V was shortened by 1 base and J by 3 bases, with 15 bases between the two germline ends. Germline V lookup: CDR1 LGHNA, CDR2 YSLEER. The repertoire was sequenced with immunoSEQ multiplex PCR; TCRdb's copy has only in-frame clones and lacks some. Of about 2.4 million clones listed, more than 80% are singletons. The receptor was derived from a young man in good health. This chain uses TRBV4-3 with TRBJ2-5, with a tentative D call TRBD2 (5 bases). The sample consisted of naive CD4+ T cells sorted from blood. Subset denoted: CD45RA+ positively selected. The CDR3 is CASSQASADWKETQYF. The CDR3 DNA reads TGCGCCAGCAGCCAAGCATCGGCGGACTGGAAAGAGACCCAGTACTTC.